These T cell receptor beta chains were read from a single sample in a study of T cell repertoires in cytomegalovirus infection. In TCRdb, the reads were re-called with MiXCR into one record per CDR3 protein. The repertoire holds 740,000 or so distinct CDR3 sequences, with 35% to 45% as singletons. What was sequenced was PBMCs. These receptor sequences come from a human donor in good health (CMV status not recorded). Some clones in this sample may be carry-over from other donors' samples. Each CDR3 is given with its conserved first and last residue. The order of the fields is J gene, D gene, CDR3 length, clone size, V gene, CDR3 DNA, CDR3 protein. A D gene is named only where the DNA matches it firmly. Size is stated for part of the rows, as once, few or many counts, or as a class when the clone is expanded.

j_gene: TRBJ1-1; d_gene: -; len: 13; abundance: -; v_gene: TRBV7-7; CDR3nt: TGTGCTAGCAGCGTCAAGGGAGGCACTGAAGCTTTCTTT; CDR3aa: CASSVKGGTEAFF
j_gene: TRBJ1-5; d_gene: -; len: 13; abundance: few; v_gene: TRBV28; CDR3nt: TGTGCCAGCAGTTTGGAGAGCCCAACTCCCCAGCATTTT; CDR3aa: CASSLESPTPQHF
j_gene: TRBJ2-7; d_gene: -; len: 11; abundance: once; v_gene: TRBV25-1; CDR3nt: TGTGCCAGCAGACACGACTACGAGCAGTACTTC; CDR3aa: CASRHDYEQYF
j_gene: TRBJ2-7; d_gene: TRBD2; len: 18; abundance: few; v_gene: TRBV7-2; CDR3nt: TGTGCCAGCAGCTTATCACTAGCGGGAGAATTGGGGATAAACGAGCATTACTTC; CDR3aa: CASSLSLAGELGINEHYF
j_gene: TRBJ1-6; d_gene: TRBD1; len: 16; abundance: -; v_gene: TRBV6-8; CDR3nt: TGTGCCAGCAGTTACGCGCCGGACAGGGGGCGTTCACCCCTCCACTTT; CDR3aa: CASSYAPDRGRSPLHF
j_gene: TRBJ1-1; d_gene: -; len: 15; abundance: few; v_gene: TRBV6-1; CDR3nt: TGTGCCAGCAGTGAATCAGGCCGCATGAACACTGAAGCTTTCTTT; CDR3aa: CASSESGRMNTEAFF
j_gene: TRBJ1-5; d_gene: -; len: 15; abundance: many; v_gene: TRBV7-2; CDR3nt: TGTGCCAGCAGCCCAGATGGGGCCCACAATCAGCCCCAGCATTTT; CDR3aa: CASSPDGAHNQPQHF
j_gene: TRBJ1-3; d_gene: TRBD1; len: 14; abundance: once; v_gene: TRBV12-3/TRBV12-4; CDR3nt: TGTGCCAGCAGTCGGGACAGGGCAGGAAACACCATATATTTT; CDR3aa: CASSRDRAGNTIYF
j_gene: TRBJ1-1; d_gene: -; len: 13; abundance: -; v_gene: TRBV4-1; CDR3nt: TGCGCCAGCAGCCTTCGGACAGTCACTGAAGCTTTCTTT; CDR3aa: CASSLRTVTEAFF
j_gene: TRBJ2-1; d_gene: -; len: 16; abundance: -; v_gene: TRBV7-2; CDR3nt: TGTGCCAGCAGCCCCGCAGGGGTAGGGTCCTACAATGAGCAGTTCTTC; CDR3aa: CASSPAGVGSYNEQFF
j_gene: TRBJ1-5; d_gene: TRBD1; len: 14; abundance: -; v_gene: TRBV29-1; CDR3nt: TGCAGCGTTAAGACTGGACAGGGGGGCGAGCCCCAGCATTTT; CDR3aa: CSVKTGQGGEPQHF
j_gene: TRBJ2-5; d_gene: TRBD2; len: 17; abundance: many; v_gene: TRBV20-1; CDR3nt: TGCAGTGCGACCCACCATCCTACTAGCGGGATCGAAGAGACCCAGTACTTC; CDR3aa: CSATHHPTSGIEETQYF
j_gene: TRBJ2-1; d_gene: TRBD2; len: 16; abundance: -; v_gene: TRBV3-1; CDR3nt: TGTGCCAGCAGCCAACAGACTAGCGGGAGTTCGAATGAGCAGTTCTTC; CDR3aa: CASSQQTSGSSNEQFF
j_gene: TRBJ2-5; d_gene: -; len: 14; abundance: -; v_gene: TRBV28; CDR3nt: TGTGCCAGCAGTTTATTTGCAGGGTTTGAGACCCAGTACTTC; CDR3aa: CASSLFAGFETQYF
j_gene: TRBJ2-2; d_gene: TRBD2; len: 16; abundance: many; v_gene: TRBV7-2; CDR3nt: TGTGCCAGCAGCAGTTGGAGCGGGAGGAACACCGGGGAGCTGTTTTTT; CDR3aa: CASSSWSGRNTGELFF
j_gene: TRBJ2-7; d_gene: -; len: 13; abundance: many; v_gene: TRBV7-8; CDR3nt: TGTGCCAGCAGCTTAGCTCCGGGAAGCGAGCAGTACTTC; CDR3aa: CASSLAPGSEQYF
j_gene: TRBJ2-5; d_gene: -; len: 14; abundance: -; v_gene: TRBV2; CDR3nt: TGTGCCAGCAAACCTCTTTCTCCACGAGAGACCCCGTACTTC; CDR3aa: CASKPLSPRETPYF
j_gene: TRBJ2-7; d_gene: TRBD1; len: 14; abundance: -; v_gene: TRBV5-6; CDR3nt: TGTGCCAGCAGCGTCGGGACAGGGGACTTCGAGCAGTACTTC; CDR3aa: CASSVGTGDFEQYF
j_gene: TRBJ2-7; d_gene: -; len: 15; abundance: -; v_gene: TRBV5-4; CDR3nt: TGTGCCAGCAGCTTGGAGAGAGCAGGGCCCTACGAGCAGTACTTC; CDR3aa: CASSLERAGPYEQYF
j_gene: TRBJ1-2; d_gene: -; len: 16; abundance: -; v_gene: TRBV4-1; CDR3nt: TGCGCCAGCAGCCAAGATGCGGGGACCCAGTTACATGGCTACACCTTC; CDR3aa: CASSQDAGTQLHGYTF
j_gene: TRBJ1-1; d_gene: -; len: 14; abundance: -; v_gene: TRBV7-9; CDR3nt: TGTGCCAGCAGGACTTCCCTAGGGAACACTGAAGCTTTCTTT; CDR3aa: CASRTSLGNTEAFF
j_gene: TRBJ1-1; d_gene: -; len: 14; abundance: -; v_gene: TRBV20-1; CDR3nt: TGCAGTGCTAGATCTTCCGGGGCGAACACTGAAGCTTTCTTT; CDR3aa: CSARSSGANTEAFF